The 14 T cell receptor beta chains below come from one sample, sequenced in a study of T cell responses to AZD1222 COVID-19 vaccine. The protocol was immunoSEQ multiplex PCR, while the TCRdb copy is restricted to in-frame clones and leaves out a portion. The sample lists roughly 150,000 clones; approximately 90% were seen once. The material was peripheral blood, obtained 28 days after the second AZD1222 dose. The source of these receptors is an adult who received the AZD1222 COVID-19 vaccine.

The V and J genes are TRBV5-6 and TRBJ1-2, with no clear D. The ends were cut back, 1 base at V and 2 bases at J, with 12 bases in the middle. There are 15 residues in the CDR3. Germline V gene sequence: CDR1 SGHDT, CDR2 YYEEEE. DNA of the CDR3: TGTGCCAGCAGCTTGAGAAGGCCATTAAACTATGGCTACACCTTC. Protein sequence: CASSLRRPLNYGYTF.

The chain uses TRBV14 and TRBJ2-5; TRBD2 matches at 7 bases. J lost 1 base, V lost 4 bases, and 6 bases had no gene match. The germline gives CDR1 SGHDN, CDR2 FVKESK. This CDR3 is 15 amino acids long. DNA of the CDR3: TGTGCCAGCAGCCCCGGGACTATCCTCCAAGAGACCCAGTACTTC. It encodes CASSPGTILQETQYF.

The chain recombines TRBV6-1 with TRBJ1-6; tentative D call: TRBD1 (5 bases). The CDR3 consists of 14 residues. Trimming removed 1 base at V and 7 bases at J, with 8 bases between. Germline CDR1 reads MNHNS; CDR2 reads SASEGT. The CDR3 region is CASSEVTVNSPLHF. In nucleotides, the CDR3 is TGTGCCAGCAGTGAAGTGACAGTCAATTCACCCCTCCACTTT.

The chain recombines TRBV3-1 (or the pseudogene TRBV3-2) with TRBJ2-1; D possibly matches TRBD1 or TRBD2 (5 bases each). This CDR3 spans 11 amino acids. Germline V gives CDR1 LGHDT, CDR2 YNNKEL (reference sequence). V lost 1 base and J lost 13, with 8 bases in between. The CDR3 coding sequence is TGTGCCAGCAGCCAAGGGGGGTTTCAGTTCTTC. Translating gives CASSQGGFQFF.

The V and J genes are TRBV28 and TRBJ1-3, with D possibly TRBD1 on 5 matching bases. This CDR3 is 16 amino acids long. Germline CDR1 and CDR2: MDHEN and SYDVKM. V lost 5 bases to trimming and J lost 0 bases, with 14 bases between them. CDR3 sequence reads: CASSPHQGNSGNTIYF. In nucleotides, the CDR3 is TGTGCCAGCAGTCCCCACCAGGGCAACTCTGGAAACACCATATATTTT.

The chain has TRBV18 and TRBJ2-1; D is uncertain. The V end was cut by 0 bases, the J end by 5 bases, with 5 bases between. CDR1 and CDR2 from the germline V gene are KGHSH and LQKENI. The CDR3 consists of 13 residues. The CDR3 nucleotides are TGTGCCAGCTCACCACCGGCCAACAATGAGCAGTTCTTC. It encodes CASSPPANNEQFF.

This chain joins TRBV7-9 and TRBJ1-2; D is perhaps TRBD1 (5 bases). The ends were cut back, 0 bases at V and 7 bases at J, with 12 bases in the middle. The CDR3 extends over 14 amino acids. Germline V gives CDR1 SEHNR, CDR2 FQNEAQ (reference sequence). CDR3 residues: CASSLATPGSGYTF. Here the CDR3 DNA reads TGTGCCAGCAGCTTAGCGACTCCAGGGAGTGGCTACACCTTC.

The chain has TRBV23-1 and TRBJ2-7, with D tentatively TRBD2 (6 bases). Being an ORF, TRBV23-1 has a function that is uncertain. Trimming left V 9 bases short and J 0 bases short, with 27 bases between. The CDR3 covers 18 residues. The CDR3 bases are TGCGCCAGTCCGGGGTGGCCCTCGGGGGTGCGGGTCTCCTACGAGCAGTACTTC. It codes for CASPGWPSGVRVSYEQYF.

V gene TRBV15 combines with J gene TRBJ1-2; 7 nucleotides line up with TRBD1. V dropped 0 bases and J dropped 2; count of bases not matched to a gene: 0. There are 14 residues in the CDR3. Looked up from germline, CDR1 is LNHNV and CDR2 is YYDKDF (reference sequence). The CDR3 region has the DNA TGTGCCACCAGCAGAGAACAGGGGAACTATGGCTACACCTTC. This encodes CATSREQGNYGYTF.

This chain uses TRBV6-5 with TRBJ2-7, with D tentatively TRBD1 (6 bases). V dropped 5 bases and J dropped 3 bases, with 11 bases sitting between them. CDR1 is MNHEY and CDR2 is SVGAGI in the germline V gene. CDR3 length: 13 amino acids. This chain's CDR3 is CASSPTGYYEQYF. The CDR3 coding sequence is TGTGCCAGCAGTCCCACAGGGTACTACGAGCAGTACTTC.

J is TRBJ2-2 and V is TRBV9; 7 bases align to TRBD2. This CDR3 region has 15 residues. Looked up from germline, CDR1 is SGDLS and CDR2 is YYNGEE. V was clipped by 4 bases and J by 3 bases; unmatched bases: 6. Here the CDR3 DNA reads TGTGCCAGCAGCCGGGGAGCGGGATACACCGGGGAGCTGTTTTTT. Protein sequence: CASSRGAGYTGELFF. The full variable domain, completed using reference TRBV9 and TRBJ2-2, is DSGVTQTPKHLITATGQRVTLRCSPRSGDLSVYWYQQSLDQGLQFLIQYYNGEERAKGNILERFSAQQFPDLHSELNLSSLELGDSALYFCASSRGAGYTGELFFGEGSRLTVL.

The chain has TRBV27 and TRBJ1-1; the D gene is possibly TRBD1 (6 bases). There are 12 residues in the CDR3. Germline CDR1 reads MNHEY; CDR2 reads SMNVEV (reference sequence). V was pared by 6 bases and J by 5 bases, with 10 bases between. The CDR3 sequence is CASRQGWTEAFF. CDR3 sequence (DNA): TGTGCCAGCAGGCAGGGGTGGACTGAAGCTTTCTTT.

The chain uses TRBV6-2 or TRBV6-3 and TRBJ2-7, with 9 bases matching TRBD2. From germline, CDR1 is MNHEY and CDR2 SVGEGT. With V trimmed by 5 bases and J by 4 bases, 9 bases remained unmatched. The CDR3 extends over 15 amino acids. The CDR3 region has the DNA TGTGCCAGCAGTGTATTAGCGGGGGCGGTTTACGAGCAGTACTTC. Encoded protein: CASSVLAGAVYEQYF.

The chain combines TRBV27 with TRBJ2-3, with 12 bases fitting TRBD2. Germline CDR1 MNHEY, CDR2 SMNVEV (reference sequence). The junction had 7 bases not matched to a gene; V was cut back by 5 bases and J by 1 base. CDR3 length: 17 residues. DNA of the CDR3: TGTGCCAGCAGTCGGGCGGGGACTAGCGGGCGCACAGATACGCAGTATTTT. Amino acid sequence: CASSRAGTSGRTDTQYF.